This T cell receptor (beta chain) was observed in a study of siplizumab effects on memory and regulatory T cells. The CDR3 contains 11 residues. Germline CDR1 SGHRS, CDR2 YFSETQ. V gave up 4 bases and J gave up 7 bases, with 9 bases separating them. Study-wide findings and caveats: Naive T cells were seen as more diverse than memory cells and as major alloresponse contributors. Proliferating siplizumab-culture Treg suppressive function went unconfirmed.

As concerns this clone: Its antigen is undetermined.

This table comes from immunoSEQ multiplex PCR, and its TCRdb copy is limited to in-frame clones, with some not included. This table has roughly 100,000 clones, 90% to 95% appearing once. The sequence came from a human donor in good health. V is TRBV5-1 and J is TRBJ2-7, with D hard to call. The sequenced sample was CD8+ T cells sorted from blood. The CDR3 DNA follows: TGCGCCAGCAGCGAACTAAAGGAGCAGTACTTC. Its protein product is CASSELKEQYF.